This TCR beta chain was identified during a study of blood T cell repertoires in COVID-19. On the study more broadly: COVID-19 samples, acute and convalescent, were from the United States, Italy and Spain.

This CDR3 is 14 amino acids long. CDR1 is SGHTA and CDR2 is FQGNSA in the germline V gene. Trimming took off 5 bases at V and 4 bases at J, with 14 bases between the two ends. Measured with immunoSEQ multiplex PCR; TCRdb has only the in-frame clones, and not every one. This table has 65,000 to 95,000 clones, roughly nine tenths appearing once. This clonotype was obtained from a man older than 75 with acute or convalescent COVID-19. The chain links TRBV7-2 to TRBJ1-1, with D possibly TRBD1 on 6 matching bases. Input material: peripheral blood. The CDR3 DNA is TGTGCCAGCAGCCCCTATACACAGGGCACTGAAGCTTTCTTT. It yields the protein CASSPYTQGTEAFF.